The TCR beta chain under discussion was sequenced for a study of blood T cell repertoires in COVID-19. Adults between roughly 18 and 90 years of age took part from fewer than 30 US areas. CDR3 length: 13 amino acids. V lost 9 bases and J 3 bases, leaving 15 bases between the germline ends. Germline V lookup: CDR1 SGDLS, CDR2 YYNGEE. The data were produced by immunoSEQ multiplex PCR, yet TCRdb's version contains in-frame clones alone and is incomplete. The profile covers about 240,000 clones, with 75% to 90% appearing a single time and more than 3.5% taken by the ten largest. This clonotype was obtained from a woman aged 25 to 39 who had recovered from COVID-19. Sequences were obtained from PBMCs or T cells enriched from blood (not recorded which). The chain joins TRBV9 to TRBJ1-1; no clear D gene. The CDR3 nucleotides are TGTGCCACCGCTGTAGGAGGGTACACTGAAGCTTTCTTT. Protein product: CATAVGGYTEAFF.